The source of this T cell receptor (beta chain) is a study of blood T cells in healthy people across ages (dated by TCRdb to 2014 to 2015). General notes on the study: In model experiments, template switching captured roughly one uniquely barcoded TCR beta cDNA molecule for every two T cells. Age-related changes in TCR beta repertoire diversity were measured in the study by deep sequencing normalized with unique cDNA molecular identifiers. To avoid experimental bias, donors of different ages were spread randomly across the sequencing lanes. For two donors (one aged 18 to 30 and one aged 80 or older), the study analyzed two additional independent replicas of 1 million unique cDNA reads from the same blood draw. Four age groups were formed from the donors: young (average approximately 15 years), middle-aged (approximately 40), aged (approximately 60) and long-lived (less than 85). The paper as a whole reports these results and caveats: Estimates of total diversity based on one million sequenced T cells were considered lower bounds and underestimates. As age increased, observed TCR beta diversity per million T cells dropped in a roughly linear way, and a significant reduction was already evident by age 40. The long-lived group showed more naive CD4+ T cells, fewer expanded clones and increased TCR diversity than the aged group, suggesting age selection. Bulk unsorted PBMC profiling prevented conclusive comparison of naive and antigen-experienced compartments. There was a strong correlation between observed TCR beta diversity and the percentage of naive T cells measured by flow cytometry. The CMV infection status of donors was not known, potentially confounding age-related changes in expanded clonotypes.

Systemically healthy Caucasian individuals from Russia, some 38 in total and aged about 6 to 95 years, were included as donors. Roughly 9.5 milliliters of peripheral blood were drawn from each donor into EDTA-treated Vacutainer tubes. Ficoll-Paque density-gradient centrifugation was used to isolate PBMCs, with at least 6.5 million per sample. Trizol reagent was used to extract total RNA from the PBMCs, yielding at least 5 micrograms per sample. For every donor, an aliquot of PBMCs went through flow cytometry to measure the percentages of naive CD45RAhigh/CD27high T cells. As to this clonotype: What antigen it recognizes has not been identified. No base quality information exists; no much larger clone differs at one position.

CDR1 SGHTA and CDR2 FQGNSA were looked up in the germline V gene. Ends trimmed: V by 1 base, J by 2 bases; bases unmatched to a gene: 4. Measured from the cysteine to the phenylalanine, the CDR3 is 15 residues long. The only DNA kept is the CDR3, 45 bases in frame from the first base. Library preparation used 5' RACE. Sequenced on an Illumina HiSeq 2500. The second PCR ran for about 7 to 11 cycles and used a J-beta primer mix along with a sample-barcoded 5' primer. A template-switch 5' adaptor carrying 12 random nucleotides introduced a unique molecular identifier onto each TCR beta cDNA molecule. Each sample yielded at least 2.5 million CDR3-containing paired-end reads. First-strand cDNA synthesis was performed from all RNA using the Mint cDNA synthesis kit, with priming by a TRBC-specific oligonucleotide. All cDNA was treated with uracil-DNA glycosylase and then went through a first 18-cycle PCR with the universal primers M1SS and BC2_uni_R. In the paper's pipeline: For normalization, 1 million high-quality reads, each with a distinct molecular identifier, were randomly selected from each sample. Reads with shared molecular identifiers were discarded instead of being binned into consensus sequences. MiTCR, with a Q25 quality threshold and the strictest error-elimination algorithm, was used for CDR3 identification, clonotype clustering and error correction. A nonparametric unseen species model with Euler transformation was used to estimate lower-bound total TCR beta diversity. TCRdb cleaned the public reads at Q25 with fastp, built clones with MiXCR and kept in-frame beta chains. Rows matching on CDR3 protein sequence are summarized as one entry with the most common DNA and genes. For this entry, the V and J calls and clone size follow TCRdb and not the study's own pipeline. The sample table contains nearly 1 million distinct CDR3 sequences; only one count was recorded for about 53% of them. In total, the top ten clones hold over 20% of the sample.

The sample was blood. The chain is encoded by TRBV7-2 joined to TRBJ2-5, with 7 middle bases fitting TRBD2. The clonotype comes from a woman aged 60-75 years in good health. The nucleotide sequence is given as TGTGCCAGCAGCTTAGGGGGACTACCTCAAGAGACCCAGTACTTC. The encoded protein is CASSLGGLPQETQYF. The full variable domain, with segments outside the CDR3 supplied by the reference TRBV7-2 and TRBJ2-5 proteins, appears as GAGVSQSPSNKVTEKGKDVELRCDPISGHTALYWYRQSLGQGLEFLIYFQGNSAPDKSGLPSDRFSAERTGGSVSTLTIQRTQQEDSAVYLCASSLGGLPQETQYFGPGTRLLVL.